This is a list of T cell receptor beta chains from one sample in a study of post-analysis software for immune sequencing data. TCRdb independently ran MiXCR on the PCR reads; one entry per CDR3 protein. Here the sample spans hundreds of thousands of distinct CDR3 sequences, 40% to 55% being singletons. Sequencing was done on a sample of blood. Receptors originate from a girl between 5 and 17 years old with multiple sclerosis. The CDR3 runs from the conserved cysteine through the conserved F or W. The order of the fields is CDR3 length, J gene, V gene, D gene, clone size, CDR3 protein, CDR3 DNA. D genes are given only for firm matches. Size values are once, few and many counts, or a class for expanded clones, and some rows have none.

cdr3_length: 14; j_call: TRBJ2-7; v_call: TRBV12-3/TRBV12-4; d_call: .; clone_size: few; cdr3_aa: CASSFFPPSYEQYF; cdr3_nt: TGTGCCAGCAGTTTTTTCCCCCCTTCCTACGAGCAGTACTTC
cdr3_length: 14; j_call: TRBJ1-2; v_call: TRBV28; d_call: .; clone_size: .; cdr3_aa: CASSNPEVIHGYTF; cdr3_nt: TGTGCCAGCAGTAACCCCGAGGTTATCCATGGCTACACCTTC
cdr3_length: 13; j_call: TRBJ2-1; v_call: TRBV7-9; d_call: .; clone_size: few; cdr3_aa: CASSPNYEDEQFF; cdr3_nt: TGTGCCAGCAGCCCGAACTACGAGGATGAGCAGTTCTTC
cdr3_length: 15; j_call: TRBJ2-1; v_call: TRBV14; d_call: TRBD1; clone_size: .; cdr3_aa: CASRAGDRGYNEQFF; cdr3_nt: TGTGCCAGCAGAGCGGGGGACAGGGGCTACAATGAGCAGTTCTTC
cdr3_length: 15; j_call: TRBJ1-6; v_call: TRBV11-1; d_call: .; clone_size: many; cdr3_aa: CASTLEPRVNSPLHF; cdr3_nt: TGTGCCAGCACCCTAGAACCCCGGGTGAATTCACCCCTCCACTTT
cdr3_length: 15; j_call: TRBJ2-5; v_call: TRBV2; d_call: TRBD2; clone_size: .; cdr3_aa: CASSLDASGKETQYF; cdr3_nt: TGTGCCAGCAGTTTGGACGCTAGCGGAAAAGAGACCCAGTACTTC
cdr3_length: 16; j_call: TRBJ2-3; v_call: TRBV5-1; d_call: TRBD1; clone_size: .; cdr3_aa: CASREGTGSLTDTQYF; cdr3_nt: TGCGCCAGCAGAGAGGGGACAGGGAGTTTGACAGATACGCAGTATTTT
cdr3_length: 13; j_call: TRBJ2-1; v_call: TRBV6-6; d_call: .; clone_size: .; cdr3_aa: CASSYGFGDEQFF; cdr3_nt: TGTGCCAGCAGTTACGGCTTCGGAGATGAGCAGTTCTTC
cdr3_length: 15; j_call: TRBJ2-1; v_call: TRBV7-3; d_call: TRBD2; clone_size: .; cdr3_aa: CASSPEAGGYNEQFF; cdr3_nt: TGTGCCAGCAGCCCCGAAGCGGGAGGGTACAATGAGCAGTTCTTC
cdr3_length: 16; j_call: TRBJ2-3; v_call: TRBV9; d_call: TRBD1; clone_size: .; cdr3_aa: CASSADGQGASDTQYF; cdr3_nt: TGTGCCAGCAGCGCGGACGGACAGGGGGCCTCAGATACGCAGTATTTT
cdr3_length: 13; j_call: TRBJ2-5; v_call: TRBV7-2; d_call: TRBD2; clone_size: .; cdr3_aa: CASSKRGQETQYF; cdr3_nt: TGTGCCAGCAGTAAGCGGGGGCAAGAGACCCAGTACTTC
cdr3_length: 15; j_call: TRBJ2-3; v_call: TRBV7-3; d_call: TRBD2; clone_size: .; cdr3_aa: CASSLTSGSGDTQYF; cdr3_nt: TGTGCCAGCAGCCTAACTAGCGGGTCGGGAGATACGCAGTATTTT
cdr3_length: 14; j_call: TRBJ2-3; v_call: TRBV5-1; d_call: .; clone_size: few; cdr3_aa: CASSTPRGTDTQYF; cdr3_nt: TGCGCCAGCAGCACCCCGAGAGGCACAGATACGCAGTATTTT
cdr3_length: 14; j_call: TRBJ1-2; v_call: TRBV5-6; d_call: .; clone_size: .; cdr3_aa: CASSLGQISYGYTF; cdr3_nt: TGTGCCAGCAGCCTCGGACAGATCAGCTATGGCTACACCTTC
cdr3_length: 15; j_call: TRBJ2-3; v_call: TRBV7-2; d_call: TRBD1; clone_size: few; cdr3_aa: CASSEDRAFTDTQYF; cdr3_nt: TGTGCCAGCAGCGAGGACAGGGCCTTCACAGATACGCAGTATTTT
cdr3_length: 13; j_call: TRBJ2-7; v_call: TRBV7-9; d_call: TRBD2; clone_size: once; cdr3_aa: CASSLGGTSEQYF; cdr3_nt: TGTGCCAGCAGCTTGGGGGGGACTTCCGAGCAGTACTTC
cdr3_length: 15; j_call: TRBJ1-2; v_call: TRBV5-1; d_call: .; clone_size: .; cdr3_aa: CASSLANRGAYGYTF; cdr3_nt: TGCGCCAGCAGCTTGGCCAATCGGGGCGCATATGGCTACACCTTC
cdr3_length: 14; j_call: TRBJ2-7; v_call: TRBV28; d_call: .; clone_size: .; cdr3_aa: CASSSPQASYEQYF; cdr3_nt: TGTGCCAGCAGTTCGCCCCAGGCCTCCTACGAGCAGTACTTC
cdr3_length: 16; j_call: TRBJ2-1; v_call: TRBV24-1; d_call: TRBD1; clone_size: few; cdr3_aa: CATSEEGQGVGNEQFF; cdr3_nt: TGTGCCACCAGTGAAGAGGGACAGGGGGTGGGGAATGAGCAGTTCTTC
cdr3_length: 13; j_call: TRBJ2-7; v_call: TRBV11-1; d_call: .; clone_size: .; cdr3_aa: CASSFMQGYEQYF; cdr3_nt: TGTGCCAGCAGCTTCATGCAGGGCTACGAGCAGTACTTC
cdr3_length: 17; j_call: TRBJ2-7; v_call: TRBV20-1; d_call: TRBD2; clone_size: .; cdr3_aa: CSATGTSGNAVSHEQYF; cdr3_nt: TGCAGTGCGACCGGGACTAGCGGAAACGCCGTCTCCCACGAGCAGTACTTC
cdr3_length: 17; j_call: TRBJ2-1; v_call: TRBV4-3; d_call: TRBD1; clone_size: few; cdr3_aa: CASSLSHDRVSYNEQFF; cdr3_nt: TGCGCCAGCAGCCTGTCCCACGACAGGGTCTCCTACAATGAGCAGTTCTTC
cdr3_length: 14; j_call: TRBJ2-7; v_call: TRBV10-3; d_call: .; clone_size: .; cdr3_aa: CAISLKDIAYEQYF; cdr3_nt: TGTGCCATCAGTTTGAAGGACATCGCCTACGAGCAGTACTTC
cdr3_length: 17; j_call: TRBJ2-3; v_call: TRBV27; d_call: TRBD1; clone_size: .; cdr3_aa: CASARDRGRPSEDTQYF; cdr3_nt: TGTGCCAGCGCCCGGGACAGGGGGCGACCCAGTGAAGATACGCAGTATTTT
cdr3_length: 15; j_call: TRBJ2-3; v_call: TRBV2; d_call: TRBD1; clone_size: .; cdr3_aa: CASSSDRGFTDTQYF; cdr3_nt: TGTGCCAGCAGCTCGGACAGGGGGTTCACAGATACGCAGTATTTT
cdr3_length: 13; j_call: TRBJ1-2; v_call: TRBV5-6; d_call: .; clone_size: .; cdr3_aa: CASTYTANYGYTF; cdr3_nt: TGTGCCAGCACCTACACAGCGAACTATGGCTACACCTTC